Listed below are T cell receptor beta chains from one sample, sequenced in a study of regulatory T cells in long-lasting Graves disease. One entry per CDR3 protein results from TCRdb running MiXCR on the multiplex PCR reads. The sample holds around 450,000 distinct CDR3 sequences, about 22% seen once. Source: peripheral blood mononuclear cells (PBMCs), taken when the disease was refractory, from a patient treated with antithyroid drugs. Receptor source: a female donor with Graves disease. Each CDR3 is given without its conserved first and last residue.

j_call | v_call | cdr3_aa
TRBJ1-1 | TRBV12-5 | ASGLGPQVSEAF
TRBJ2-3 | TRBV19 | ASSWGSGTDTQY
TRBJ2-1 | TRBV20-1 | SARDNGGINEQF
TRBJ1-1 | TRBV29-1 | SVEWGGNTEAF
TRBJ1-5 | TRBV7-2 | ASSLQVDQPQH
TRBJ2-1 | TRBV28 | ASSLNRVYEQF
TRBJ2-2 | TRBV28 | ASGRGSPTGELF
TRBJ2-5 | TRBV28 | ASSTPQGKATQY
TRBJ2-2 | TRBV6-5 | ASSKAGGVDTGELF
TRBJ2-5 | TRBV3-1 | ASSQETPATDSQETQY
TRBJ2-5 | TRBV6-5 | ASSYSKDRGETQY
TRBJ1-2 | TRBV29-1 | SVGTEGEGGYT
TRBJ1-1 | TRBV5-6 | ASSLPDRNTEAF
TRBJ1-4 | TRBV20-1 | SALRPGQGWEKLF
TRBJ1-1 | TRBV20-1 | SARTPTGGSTEAF
TRBJ1-1 | TRBV25-1 | ASMSRGTEAF
TRBJ2-5 | TRBV9 | ASSGGVTAGVGETQY
TRBJ1-4 | TRBV28 | ASRYRGVVGLF
TRBJ2-7 | TRBV7-3 | ASSSGLEINEQY
TRBJ2-5 | TRBV24-1 | ATSDPRRNQETQY
TRBJ1-6 | TRBV27 | ASSLYGSPLH
TRBJ1-1 | TRBV5-1 | ASSLGPADTEAF